This passage covers 5 T cell receptor beta chains from one sample sequenced in a study of T cell responses to AZD1222 COVID-19 vaccine. The method was immunoSEQ multiplex PCR; TCRdb's version includes in-frame clones alone and lacks a portion of them. The table has fewer than 200,000 clones, approximately 90% seen once. Sequenced material: peripheral blood, taken 28 days after the second AZD1222 dose. All receptors derive from an adult who received the AZD1222 COVID-19 vaccine.

The chain combines TRBV5-4 with TRBJ2-5; D remains unclear. The CDR3 consists of 14 residues. The germline V gene encodes CDR1 SGHNT and CDR2 YYREEE (reference sequence). V lost 6 bases to trimming and J lost 0 bases, with 12 bases between them. This CDR3 is CASTLGSYQETQYF. CDR3 nucleotide sequence: TGTGCCAGCACCCTTGGGTCGTACCAAGAGACCCAGTACTTC.

V and J are TRBV28 and TRBJ1-2; D is possibly TRBD1 (6 bases). In germline, CDR1 is MDHEN, CDR2 SYDVKM. Between the trimmed V and J ends, which lost 6 bases and 3 bases, there was a span of 11 bases. The CDR3 has 13 residues. In DNA, the CDR3 is TGTGCCAGCAGCCAGGGGTTTTACTATGGCTACACCTTC. Its protein is CASSQGFYYGYTF.

The genes are TRBV28 and TRBJ1-2, with TRBD1 identical over 8 bases. The CDR3 has 15 residues. Germline V gene data show CDR1 as MDHEN and CDR2 as SYDVKM. V was clipped by 1 base and J by 4 bases; unmatched bases: 5. CDR3 sequence: CASSLSDRGGYGYTF. In DNA, the CDR3 is TGTGCCAGCAGTTTATCTGACAGGGGCGGCTATGGCTACACCTTC.

The chain employs TRBV3-1 (or the pseudogene TRBV3-2) and TRBJ2-7, with D perhaps TRBD2 (5 bases). The germline V gene has CDR1 LGHDT and CDR2 YNNKEL (reference sequence). The CDR3 spans 18 residues. With 3 bases removed from V and 0 bases from J, the gap between germline ends came to 21 bases. CDR3 nucleotides: TGTGCCAGCAGCCACACTCGGAGGCCTAGTGGGATCTCCTACGAGCAGTACTTC. It is translated as CASSHTRRPSGISYEQYF.

This clone was counted a few times. This chain joins TRBV15 and TRBJ1-5; 9 positions match TRBD1. J lost 5 bases, V lost 5 bases, and 4 bases had no gene match. The CDR3 runs to 14 residues. Germline V lookup: CDR1 LNHNV, CDR2 YYDKDF (reference sequence). CDR3 amino acids: CATSGDRGYQPQHF. The CDR3 nucleotides are TGTGCCACCAGCGGCGACAGGGGGTATCAGCCCCAGCATTTT.